This TCR beta chain was identified during a study of post-analysis software for immune sequencing data. Study-wide context: Secondary progressive, relapsing-remitting and progressive-relapsing multiple sclerosis were among the included disease courses. The study, taken as a whole, reports: Four to six TRBV segments (TRBV5-6, TRBV5-1 and TRBV20-1 among them) occurred more frequently in patients than in controls. The study found significantly lower normalized Chao1 diversity in multiple sclerosis patients than in controls.

The V gene's germline CDR1 is LGHNA and CDR2 YNFKEQ. V gave up 0 bases and J gave up 0 bases, with 2 bases separating them. There are 13 residues in the CDR3. The TCR beta cDNA libraries contained unique molecular identifiers. A population of 1 to 10 million T cells gave rise to roughly 490,000 cDNA molecules. Each CDR3 protein gets one entry after TCRdb re-called the PCR reads with MiXCR. The table has hundreds of thousands of distinct CDR3 sequences, less than 35% seen once; the top ten hold 0.56%. This clonotype was seen many times. Antigen: not known. The rearrangement joins TRBV4-2 to TRBJ2-5, with D hard to call. This sequence originates from a girl between 10 and 17 years old with multiple sclerosis. The specimen sequenced was blood. This chain's CDR3 is CASSQDYQETQYF. In DNA form, the CDR3 reads TGTGCCAGCAGCCAAGATTACCAAGAGACCCAGTACTTC.